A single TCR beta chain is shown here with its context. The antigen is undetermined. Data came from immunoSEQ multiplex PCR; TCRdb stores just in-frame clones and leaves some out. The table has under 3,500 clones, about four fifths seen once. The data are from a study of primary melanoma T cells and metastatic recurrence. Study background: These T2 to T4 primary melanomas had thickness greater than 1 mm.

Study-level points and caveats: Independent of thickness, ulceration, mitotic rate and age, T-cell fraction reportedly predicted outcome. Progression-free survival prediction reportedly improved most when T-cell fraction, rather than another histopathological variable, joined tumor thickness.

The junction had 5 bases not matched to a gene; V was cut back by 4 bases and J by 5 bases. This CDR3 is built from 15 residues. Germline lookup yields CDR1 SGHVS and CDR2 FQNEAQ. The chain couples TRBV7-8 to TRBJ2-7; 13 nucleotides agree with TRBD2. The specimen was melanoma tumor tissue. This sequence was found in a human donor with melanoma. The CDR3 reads CASSSLAGGPDEQYF. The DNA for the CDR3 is TGTGCCAGCAGCTCACTAGCGGGAGGGCCTGACGAGCAGTACTTC.